A selection of T cell receptor beta chains follows, all from one sample in a study of blood T cells in healthy people across ages. TCRdb redid the calling of the 5' RACE reads with MiXCR, one entry per CDR3 protein. The sample lists almost 300,000 distinct CDR3 sequences, 25% to 30% occurring once. Sequences were obtained from blood. These receptors originate from a woman in her 70s in good health. Each CDR3 is given with its conserved first and last residue. The order of the fields is J gene, clone size, V gene, D gene, CDR3 protein, CDR3 DNA. A D gene is named only where the DNA matches it firmly. Only some rows state a clone size, as once, few, many or a class for expanded clones.

J: TRBJ2-5
size: -
V: TRBV7-2
D: TRBD2
CDR3: CASSLEGWGGETQYF
DNA: TGTGCCAGCAGCTTAGAGGGGTGGGGGGGAGAGACCCAGTACTTC

J: TRBJ1-1
size: few
V: TRBV6-8
D: -
CDR3: CASNGRDKPIQEAFF
DNA: TGTGCCAGCAATGGCCGGGACAAACCAATCCAAGAAGCTTTCTTT

J: TRBJ2-7
size: many
V: TRBV12-3/TRBV12-4
D: TRBD1
CDR3: CASTLQGALYEQYF
DNA: TGTGCCAGCACTCTACAGGGGGCTCTCTACGAGCAGTACTTC

J: TRBJ1-5
size: -
V: TRBV20-1
D: -
CDR3: CSARDQRGGNQPQHF
DNA: TGCAGTGCTAGAGATCAAAGGGGAGGCAATCAGCCCCAGCATTTT

J: TRBJ2-5
size: -
V: TRBV12-5
D: TRBD2
CDR3: CATSLPLAAPETQYF
DNA: TGTGCTACCAGCCTCCCACTAGCGGCTCCAGAGACCCAGTACTTC

J: TRBJ2-1
size: -
V: TRBV20-1
D: TRBD2
CDR3: CSAKTSGMRNEQFF
DNA: TGCAGTGCTAAGACTAGCGGCATGCGGAATGAGCAGTTCTTC

J: TRBJ1-6
size: few
V: TRBV6-6
D: -
CDR3: CASSYGQKDSPLHF
DNA: TGTGCCAGCAGTTACGGTCAGAAGGATTCACCCCTCCACTTT

J: TRBJ2-1
size: -
V: TRBV5-1
D: TRBD1
CDR3: CASSLAGQGWNEQFF
DNA: TGCGCCAGCAGCTTGGCGGGACAGGGGTGGAATGAGCAGTTCTTC

J: TRBJ2-5
size: few
V: TRBV5-1
D: TRBD1
CDR3: CASSLGRTGNQETQYF
DNA: TGCGCCAGCAGCTTGGGGAGGACAGGAAACCAAGAGACCCAGTACTTC

J: TRBJ2-1
size: few
V: TRBV12-3/TRBV12-4
D: -
CDR3: CASSLLAGDRNEQFF
DNA: TGTGCCAGCAGTTTATTAGCAGGGGATCGGAATGAGCAGTTCTTC

J: TRBJ1-1
size: few
V: TRBV14
D: -
CDR3: CASSQGLGEAFF
DNA: TGTGCCAGCAGCCAGGGACTTGGGGAAGCTTTCTTT

J: TRBJ2-1
size: few
V: TRBV20-1
D: TRBD1
CDR3: CSARGQGVRNEQFF
DNA: TGCAGTGCCCGAGGACAGGGAGTGAGAAATGAGCAGTTCTTC

J: TRBJ1-4
size: few
V: TRBV28
D: -
CDR3: CASSPRLSLATNEKLFF
DNA: TGTGCCAGCAGCCCCCGCCTAAGTCTTGCAACTAATGAAAAACTGTTTTTT

J: TRBJ1-1
size: many
V: TRBV28
D: -
CDR3: CASSLYSPGEAFF
DNA: TGTGCCAGCAGTCTCTACAGCCCAGGTGAAGCTTTCTTT

J: TRBJ2-5
size: many
V: TRBV2
D: -
CDR3: CASSSLQETQYF
DNA: TGTGCCAGCAGCTCGCTCCAAGAGACCCAGTACTTC